The 23 T cell receptor beta chains in this list originate from one sample, sequenced in a study of T cell repertoires in cytomegalovirus infection. For these receptors, no antigen is known. From the reads, TCRdb called clonotypes with MiXCR, one entry per CDR3 protein. The data contain about half a million distinct CDR3 sequences, about 42% of them singletons. The sequences come from cultured PBMCs, collected from culture after CMV antigen stimulation. The source of these receptors is a human donor in good health (CMV status not recorded). Some clones in this sample may be carry-over from other donors' samples.

This clonotype was seen more than once but under ten times. The V and J genes are TRBV12-3 or TRBV12-4 and TRBJ1-1, with D tentatively TRBD1 (5 bases). The length of the CDR3 is 14 residues. Trimming took 6 bases from V and 2 from J, leaving 13 bases between them. CDR3 in DNA: TGTGCCAGCAGGCCCCGGGGCACCAACACTGAAGCTTTCTTT. This encodes CASRPRGTNTEAFF.

This clonotype occurred a few times. V is TRBV7-8 and J is TRBJ2-7, with D tentatively TRBD2 (5 bases). CDR3 size: 14 residues. V was trimmed by 2 bases and J by 6 bases, leaving 14 bases between them. The germline gives CDR1 SGHVS, CDR2 FQNEAQ. The chain's CDR3 is CASSLSGSPGEQYF. The CDR3 DNA follows: TGTGCCAGCAGCTTATCTGGGAGTCCGGGCGAGCAGTACTTC.

This clonotype has only a few counts. This chain links TRBV6-6 with TRBJ1-1, with D possibly TRBD1 on 5 matching bases. The CDR3 covers 18 residues. Trimming removed 5 bases at V and 0 bases at J, with 22 bases between. CDR1 and CDR2 from the germline V gene are MNHNY and SVGAGI (reference sequence). The DNA for the CDR3 is TGTGCCAGCAGTCCCCGTGAGGGGATCGGTGATATGAACACTGAAGCTTTCTTT. Its protein product is CASSPREGIGDMNTEAFF.

The chain recombines TRBV20-1 with TRBJ1-1; no clear D gene. The CDR3 extends over 14 amino acids. Looked up from germline, CDR1 is DFQATT and CDR2 is SNEGSKA (reference sequence). With 1 base removed from V and 1 base from J, the gap between germline ends came to 10 bases. CDR3 residues: CSARVSRTNTEAFF. The CDR3 DNA reads as TGCAGTGCTAGAGTGAGTCGGACGAACACTGAAGCTTTCTTT.

The chain joins TRBV5-1 to TRBJ2-1; 9 bases are shared with TRBD2. The CDR3 consists of 17 residues. CDR1 and CDR2 (germline): SGHRS, YFSETQ. V was clipped by 3 bases and J by 1 base; unmatched bases: 8. CDR3 protein: CASSSTPTSGSYNEQFF. The CDR3 nucleotides are TGCGCCAGCAGCTCCACCCCAACTAGCGGGTCCTACAATGAGCAGTTCTTC.

This clonotype turned up a few times. The chain uses TRBV7-6 and TRBJ2-3, with 7 positions matching TRBD2. The J segment lost 1 base and the V segment lost 0 bases, leaving 16 bases of the junction unmatched. Per the germline V gene, CDR1 is SGHVS and CDR2 is FNYEAQ. The CDR3 contains 20 residues. This CDR3 reads CASSLARSRGGLFGTDTQYF. For the CDR3, the DNA is TGTGCCAGCAGCTTAGCTCGGTCTCGCGGGGGTTTGTTCGGCACAGATACGCAGTATTTT.

This chain links TRBV12-3 or TRBV12-4 with TRBJ2-7, with 9 bases identical to TRBD1. The CDR3 contains 14 residues. J was trimmed by 7 bases and V by 3 bases; bases with no gene match: 7. CDR3: CASSFTGGFGEQYF. CDR3 sequence (DNA): TGTGCCAGCAGTTTTACAGGGGGCTTCGGTGAGCAGTACTTC.

This sequence joins TRBV15 and TRBJ2-4, with D tentatively TRBD1 or TRBD2 (5 bases each). The length of the CDR3 is 15 residues. Trimming took off 4 bases at V and 3 bases at J, with 13 bases between the two ends. In germline, CDR1 is LNHNV, CDR2 YYDKDF (reference sequence). The CDR3 nucleotides are TGTGCCACCAGCACTCCCAGGGACGGCAAAAACATTCAGTACTTC. This encodes CATSTPRDGKNIQYF.

DNA of the CDR3: TGCGCCAGCAGACAGACAGGCGGGGATCAGCCCCAGCATTTT. This sequence encodes CASRQTGGDQPQHF. The chain has TRBV10-2 and TRBJ1-5, with D possibly matching TRBD1 (6 bases). With 6 bases removed from V and 5 bases from J, the gap between germline ends came to 14 bases. Germline V gene lookup returns CDR1 WSHSY and CDR2 SAAADI. The CDR3 extends over 14 amino acids.

The V gene is TRBV20-1, the J gene TRBJ2-1; 12 bases line up with TRBD2. The CDR3 length is 16 residues. Looked up from germline, CDR1 is DFQATT and CDR2 is SNEGSKA (reference sequence). V trimming: 1 base; J trimming: 4 bases; junction bases outside the gene matches: 5. The CDR3 is CSARGQTSGGYNEQFF. CDR3 bases: TGCAGTGCTAGAGGGCAAACTAGCGGGGGGTACAATGAGCAGTTCTTC.

This clonotype was counted only a few times. This CDR3 is CASGTLDTQYF. The DNA of the CDR3 is TGTGCCAGCGGGACCCTGGATACGCAGTATTTT. This chain links TRBV12-3 or TRBV12-4 with TRBJ2-3, with D perhaps TRBD1 or TRBD2 (5 bases each). V was clipped by 8 bases and J by 6 bases, with 9 bases between them. This CDR3 is built from 11 residues.

V usage is TRBV2 and J usage is TRBJ1-5; perhaps TRBD1 as D (5 bases). CDR1 SNHLY and CDR2 FYNNEI come from the germline V gene. Trimming stripped 4 bases from V and 6 bases from J, with 19 bases between. CDR3 length: 16 amino acids. In nucleotides, the CDR3 is TGTGCCAGCAGTGGAGCAGGGACCGCCTTGGGTCAGCCCCAGCATTTT. It is translated as CASSGAGTALGQPQHF.

This clonotype was found a few times. V is TRBV4-1 and J is TRBJ1-6; D remains unclear. The germline gives CDR1 MGHRA, CDR2 YSYEKL. The CDR3 totals 15 residues. Trimming took 4 bases from V and 7 from J, leaving 14 bases between them. The CDR3 nucleotides read TGCGCCAGCAGCCCCGGGCGCGGAGGAAATTCACCCCTCCACTTT. It encodes CASSPGRGGNSPLHF.

This chain's CDR3 is CASSSSRDREEKLFF. In DNA form, the CDR3 reads TGTGCCAGCAGTTCTAGCCGGGACAGGGAAGAAAAACTGTTTTTT. The chain couples TRBV12-3 or TRBV12-4 to TRBJ1-4; 9 nucleotides match TRBD1. The J segment lost 8 bases and the V segment lost 4 bases, leaving 8 bases of the junction unmatched. This CDR3 is built from 15 residues.

The V call is TRBV7-2, the J call TRBJ2-7; the match to TRBD1 covers 7 bases. This CDR3 has 13 amino acids. CDR1 and CDR2 (germline): SGHTA, FQGNSA. The J segment lost 4 bases and the V segment lost 5 bases, leaving 5 bases of the junction unmatched. DNA for the CDR3: TGTGCCAGCAGCCGACAGGGTGGTTACGAGCAGTACTTC. Encoded protein: CASSRQGGYEQYF.

The V gene is TRBV6-5, the J gene TRBJ2-2; D unresolved. V was pared by 4 bases and J by 1 base, with 7 bases between. This CDR3 is 14 amino acids long. Germline CDR1 is MNHEY and CDR2 is SVGAGI. DNA for the CDR3: TGTGCCAGCAGTTTTGTGGGGAACACCGGGGAGCTGTTTTTT. Its translation: CASSFVGNTGELFF.

The V call is TRBV28, the J call TRBJ2-5; no clear D. Trimming pared 3 bases from V and 2 bases from J, leaving 7 bases between. Germline V lookup: CDR1 MDHEN, CDR2 SYDVKM. The CDR3 extends over 13 amino acids. The CDR3 region has the DNA TGTGCCAGCAGTTTTCCACCTCAAGAGACCCAGTACTTC. Its protein is CASSFPPQETQYF.

The chain uses TRBV11-3 and TRBJ2-3; weak D call: TRBD2 (6 bases). Germline-derived CDR1 and CDR2 are SGHNT and YENEEA. The CDR3 loop spans 14 amino acids. Between the trimmed V and J ends, which lost 4 bases and 5 bases, there was a span of 13 bases. CDR3 in DNA: TGTGCCAGCAGCTCTGGGGACTTGGAAGATACGCAGTATTTT. This translates into CASSSGDLEDTQYF.

The chain combines TRBV4-3 with TRBJ1-1; 8 positions match TRBD1. This CDR3 region has 15 residues. The V gene's germline CDR1 is LGHNA and CDR2 YSLEER. V lost 5 bases and J lost 4; bases outside the gene matches: 9. The CDR3 sequence: CASSSYRGRGTEAFF. Here the CDR3 DNA reads TGCGCCAGCAGCTCGTACAGGGGGAGAGGCACTGAAGCTTTCTTT.

The CDR3 DNA reads TGTGCCAGCAGTTACTCGACGGTTGGCACTGAAGCTTTCTTT. It is translated as CASSYSTVGTEAFF. V usage is TRBV6-2 or TRBV6-3 and J usage is TRBJ1-1; unclear D gene. This CDR3 is 14 amino acids long. The V end was cut by 0 bases, the J end by 4 bases, with 9 bases between. The germline CDR1 and CDR2 sequences are MNHEY and SVGEGT.

CDR3 sequence: CASTPTTEAFF. The CDR3 DNA is TGTGCCAGCACCCCGACCACTGAAGCTTTCTTT. The chain has TRBV12-3 or TRBV12-4 and TRBJ1-1; no clear D. The V end lost 7 bases, the J end lost 4 bases, and 7 bases lay between the germline ends. This CDR3 has 11 residues.

This chain uses TRBV7-3 with TRBJ2-3; the match to TRBD1 covers 9 bases. Germline-derived CDR1 and CDR2 are SGHTA and FQGTGA. The CDR3 consists of 15 residues. Trimming cost V 3 bases and J 5 bases; bases outside gene matches: 6. CDR3 sequence reads: CASSFRDRVGDTQYF. The CDR3 DNA is TGTGCCAGCAGCTTCCGGGACAGGGTAGGAGATACGCAGTATTTT. Full variable domain (rest looked up from reference TRBV7-3 and TRBJ2-3): GAGVSQTPSNKVTEKGKYVELRCDPISGHTALYWYRQSLGQGPEFLIYFQGTGAADDSGLPNDRFFAVRPEGSVSTLKIQRTERGDSAVYLCASSFRDRVGDTQYFGPGTRLTVL.

This clonotype was seen ten or more times. This sequence joins TRBV7-8 and TRBJ2-3; 10 bases match TRBD2. The J segment lost 0 bases and the V segment lost 5 bases, leaving 2 bases of the junction unmatched. Germline loops: CDR1 SGHVS, CDR2 FQNEAQ. The CDR3 contains 15 residues. The CDR3 loop reads CASSRLAGSTDTQYF. DNA for the CDR3: TGTGCCAGCAGCCGACTAGCGGGTAGCACAGATACGCAGTATTTT. The entire variable domain, with the rest obtained from reference TRBV7-8 and TRBJ2-3, is as follows: GAGVSQSPRYKVAKRGQDVALRCDPISGHVSLFWYQQALGQGPEFLTYFQNEAQLDKSGLPSDRFFAERPEGSVSTLKIQRTQQEDSAVYLCASSRLAGSTDTQYFGPGTRLTVL.